The 14 T cell receptor beta chains below were found in one sample sequenced in a study of blood T cell repertoires in COVID-19. Sequencing was performed with immunoSEQ multiplex PCR; in TCRdb, only in-frame clones are kept and a portion is missing. The data contain 250,000 to 350,000 clones, approximately 88% of them singletons. Sequenced material: peripheral blood. The receptors stem from a middle-aged woman who had recovered from COVID-19.

The J gene is TRBJ2-6, the V gene TRBV9; 14 nucleotides line up with TRBD2. V was clipped by 2 bases and J by 4 bases; unmatched bases: 2. CDR1 is SGDLS and CDR2 is YYNGEE in the germline V gene. The CDR3 is made up of 17 amino acids. In DNA form, the CDR3 reads TGTGCCAGCAGCGTGGGACTAGCGGGAGTGGGGGCCAACGTCCTGACTTTC. Translating gives CASSVGLAGVGANVLTF.

The chain recombines TRBV3-1 (or the pseudogene TRBV3-2) with TRBJ1-1; D possibly corresponds to TRBD1 (6 bases). Germline CDR1 is LGHDT and CDR2 is YNNKEL (reference sequence). The CDR3 length is 15 residues. V was cut by 0 bases and J by 1 base, with 9 bases left in between. For the CDR3, the DNA is TGTGCCAGCAGCCAAGAACAGGGAAAGAACACTGAAGCTTTCTTT. Protein product: CASSQEQGKNTEAFF.

This clone was recorded once. The chain is built from TRBV9 and TRBJ2-5; 9 bases line up with TRBD1. The CDR3 extends over 17 amino acids. Germline V CDR1 and CDR2: SGDLS, YYNGEE. The trim removed 0 bases at V and 4 bases at J, leaving 10 bases unmatched. The CDR3 sequence: CASSVAGTGRFLETQYF. CDR3 coding DNA: TGTGCCAGCAGCGTAGCAGGGACAGGGCGGTTTTTAGAGACCCAGTACTTC. Variable domain in full (rest from reference TRBV9 and TRBJ2-5): DSGVTQTPKHLITATGQRVTLRCSPRSGDLSVYWYQQSLDQGLQFLIQYYNGEERAKGNILERFSAQQFPDLHSELNLSSLELGDSALYFCASSVAGTGRFLETQYFGPGTRLLVL.

V is TRBV29-1 and J is TRBJ2-2; no reliable D call. The CDR3 spans 13 residues. The V gene lost 6 bases and the J gene lost 0 bases, with 8 bases spanning the gap. In germline, CDR1 is SQVTM, CDR2 ANQGSEA. Written as DNA, the CDR3 is TGCAGCGTAGAGGCAACGAACACCGGGGAGCTGTTTTTT. Its protein product is CSVEATNTGELFF.

The rearrangement links TRBV19 to TRBJ2-7, with 10 bases matching TRBD1. The ends lost 10 bases at V and 2 bases at J; junction bases unmatched: 5. This CDR3 contains 13 residues. The germline CDR1 and CDR2 sequences are LNHDA and SQIVND (reference sequence). CDR3 protein: CATSGTGAYEQYF. DNA of the CDR3: TGTGCCACCTCAGGGACAGGGGCCTACGAGCAGTACTTC.

The chain links TRBV7-6 to TRBJ2-3; no clear D. The ends were cut back, 5 bases at V and 4 bases at J, with 13 bases in the middle. Germline values: CDR1 SGHVS, CDR2 FNYEAQ. The CDR3 runs 14 residues. CDR3 nucleotide sequence: TGTGCCAGCAGCCCACAAAAATCACCAGATACGCAGTATTTT. Amino acids: CASSPQKSPDTQYF. Based on the CDR3 plus reference TRBV7-6 and TRBJ2-3, the full variable domain is GAGVSQSPRYKVTKRGQDVALRCDPISGHVSLYWYRQALGQGPEFLTYFNYEAQQDKSGLPNDRFSAERPEGSISTLTIQRTEQRDSAMYRCASSPQKSPDTQYFGPGTRLTVL.

This chain joins TRBV2 and TRBJ1-2, with D possibly being TRBD1 (6 bases). The CDR3 is made up of 14 amino acids. The germline gives CDR1 SNHLY, CDR2 FYNNEI. Trimming removed 2 bases from V and 4 bases from J, with 11 bases in between. Written as DNA, the CDR3 is TGTGCCAGCAGTGAACGGGGGGCGGGCTATGGCTACACCTTC. Translation gives CASSERGAGYGYTF. The complete variable domain, with remaining parts taken from reference TRBV2 and TRBJ1-2, reads EPEVTQTPSHQVTQMGQEVILRCVPISNHLYFYWYRQILGQKVEFLVSFYNNEISEKSEIFDDQFSVERPDGSNFTLKIRSTKLEDSAMYFCASSERGAGYGYTFGSGTRLTVV.

The chain has TRBV5-1 and TRBJ2-1, with 10 bases fitting TRBD2. With V trimmed by 4 bases and J by 2 bases, 6 bases remained unmatched. This CDR3 region has 16 residues. Germline lookup yields CDR1 SGHRS and CDR2 YFSETQ. The CDR3 region is CASSATSGDPYNEQFF. CDR3 in DNA: TGCGCCAGCAGCGCTACTAGCGGGGACCCCTACAATGAGCAGTTCTTC.

J is TRBJ2-3 and V is TRBV6-1; TRBD2 might be the D (5 bases). CDR1 MNHNS and CDR2 SASEGT come from the germline V gene. Trimming shortened V by 1 base and J by 2 bases, and 13 bases separated the two germline ends. This CDR3 spans 16 amino acids. The CDR3 DNA is TGTGCCAGCAGTGAAGACGGGATCTCGATCACAGATACGCAGTATTTT. It encodes CASSEDGISITDTQYF.

J is TRBJ2-1 and V is TRBV13, with 11 bases that match TRBD2. Germline V CDR1 and CDR2: PRHDT, FYEKMQ (reference sequence). V lost 5 bases, J lost 7 bases, and 4 bases stayed unmatched. The CDR3 length is 14 residues. The CDR3 loop is CASSPRTSGNEQFF. Written as DNA, the CDR3 is TGTGCCAGCAGCCCCAGGACTAGCGGGAATGAGCAGTTCTTC.

The chain uses TRBV3-1 (or the pseudogene TRBV3-2) and TRBJ2-1, with unresolved D. Germline V gives CDR1 LGHDT, CDR2 YNNKEL (reference sequence). The CDR3 is 13 amino acids. V was trimmed by 0 bases and J by 10 bases, leaving 10 bases between them. The CDR3 coding sequence is TGTGCCAGCAGCCAAGATCCCAGGCCCGAGCAGTTCTTC. It encodes CASSQDPRPEQFF.

The chain couples TRBV10-3 to TRBJ2-7; D not certain. In germline, CDR1 is ENHRY, CDR2 SYGVKD. Trimming removed 10 bases at V and 7 bases at J, with 11 bases between. CDR3 size: 10 residues. The CDR3 coding sequence is TGTGCCACCATGGCCGGGGAGCAGTACTTC. Protein product: CATMAGEQYF.

This rearrangement joins TRBV29-1 to TRBJ2-1; 8 nucleotides match TRBD2. The trim removed 6 bases at V and 10 bases at J, leaving 11 bases unmatched. This CDR3 contains 13 residues. Germline V CDR1 and CDR2: SQVTM, ANQGSEA. CDR3 in amino acids: CSVVGLAPKEQFF. The CDR3 DNA follows: TGCAGCGTGGTTGGACTAGCCCCAAAGGAGCAGTTCTTC.

The chain combines TRBV12-5 with TRBJ2-7, with TRBD2 identical over 8 bases. This CDR3 is 17 amino acids long. V shed 6 bases and J 0 bases; nucleotides not matched to a gene: 13. Germline V gives CDR1 LGHNT, CDR2 FRNRAP. As DNA, the CDR3 is TGTGCTAGTGGCCCACCCCGGGGGGGGGCAAGCTCCTACGAGCAGTACTTC. Its protein product is CASGPPRGGASSYEQYF.